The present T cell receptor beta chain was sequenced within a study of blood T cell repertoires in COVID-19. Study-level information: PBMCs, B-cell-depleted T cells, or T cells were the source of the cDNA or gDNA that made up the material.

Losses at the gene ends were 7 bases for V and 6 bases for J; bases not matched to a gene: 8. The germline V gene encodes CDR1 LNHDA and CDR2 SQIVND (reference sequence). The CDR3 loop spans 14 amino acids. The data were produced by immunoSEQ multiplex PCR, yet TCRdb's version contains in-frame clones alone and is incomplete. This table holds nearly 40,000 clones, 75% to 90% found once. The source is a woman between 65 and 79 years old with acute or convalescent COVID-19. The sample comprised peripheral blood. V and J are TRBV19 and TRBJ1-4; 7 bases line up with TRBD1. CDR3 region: CASNPTGRDEKLFF. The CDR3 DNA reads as TGTGCCAGTAACCCGACAGGGAGAGATGAAAAACTGTTTTTT.